The 28 T cell receptor beta chains below were found in one sample sequenced in a study of vaccination and CD4 T cells after COVID-19. The Oncomine TCR Beta short-read assay sequenced DNA from cultured CD4+ T cells. TCRdb re-called the PCR reads through MiXCR, storing one row per CDR3 protein. The sample yields 9,000 or so distinct CDR3 sequences, approximately 48% seen once. Treatment meaning: approximately nine-day PBMC culture with coronavirus spike peptide pools or control peptides (ViraFEST assay). Prior to the COVID-19 pandemic (2011-2018), the unexposed donor's CD4+ T cells were collected. Antigens for these TCRs are unknown. Sequenced: CD4+ T cells from blood, cultured in vitro. These receptors were collected from a human donor in good health.

This chain connects TRBV6-1 to TRBJ2-7; 9 bases are a match to TRBD1. This CDR3 region has 15 residues. CDR1 and CDR2 (germline): MNHNS, SASEGT. Losses at the gene ends were 4 bases for V and 6 bases for J; bases not matched to a gene: 10. In nucleotides, the CDR3 is TGTGCCAGCAGTGCTATAGGGACAGGGACGGGCGAGCAGTACTTC. The encoded protein is CASSAIGTGTGEQYF.

This rearrangement joins TRBV28 to TRBJ1-6; D is uncertain. The CDR3 sequence is 15 residues long. V was trimmed by 6 bases and J by 6 bases, leaving 15 bases between them. The germline CDR1 and CDR2 sequences are MDHEN and SYDVKM. CDR3 nucleotide sequence: TGTGCCAGCAGCCGGTACGGGTTAGTTAATTCACCCCTCCACTTT. Protein product: CASSRYGLVNSPLHF.

The rearrangement joins TRBV27 to TRBJ1-5; no clear D gene. Deletions cut 0 bases from V and 2 bases from J, with 8 bases between. The CDR3 loop spans 15 amino acids. Germline V gives CDR1 MNHEY, CDR2 SMNVEV (reference sequence). The CDR3 reads CASSLSGNGNQPQHF. CDR3 sequence (DNA): TGTGCCAGCAGTTTATCGGGTAATGGCAATCAGCCCCAGCATTTT.

This chain joins TRBV5-6 and TRBJ2-5, with D possibly being TRBD1 (6 bases). V was clipped by 2 bases and J by 3 bases, with 11 bases between them. The CDR3 has 14 amino acids. CDR1 and CDR2 (germline): SGHDT, YYEEEE. DNA of the CDR3: TGTGCCAGCAGCTTATCAGGGGAAGAAGAGACCCAGTACTTC. Residues: CASSLSGEEETQYF.

This chain joins TRBV23-1 and TRBJ1-2; 9 bases align to TRBD1. TRBV23-1 is treated as an ORF (open reading frame) with a function not yet certain. The CDR3 sequence is 19 residues long. Trimming at V came to 0 bases and at J to 3 bases, leaving 14 bases not matched to a gene. The CDR3 DNA reads as TGCGCCAGCAGTCAATCAACAGGGGGCGCCCTAGGTGATCACTATGGCTACACCTTC. Its translation is CASSQSTGGALGDHYGYTF.

The gene calls are TRBV19 and TRBJ2-5, with D perhaps matching TRBD1 (6 bases). CDR3 length: 18 amino acids. V lost 6 bases to trimming and J lost 0 bases, with 23 bases between them. Germline V gene sequence: CDR1 LNHDA, CDR2 SQIVND (reference sequence). The chain's CDR3 is CASSNTGLVGFYQETQYF. The DNA of the CDR3 is TGTGCCAGTAGCAACACAGGGCTGGTCGGTTTCTACCAAGAGACCCAGTACTTC. The full variable domain, completed using reference TRBV19 and TRBJ2-5, is DGGITQSPKYLFRKEGQNVTLSCEQNLNHDAMYWYRQDPGQGLRLIYYSQIVNDFQKGDIAEGYSVSREKKESFPLTVTSAQKNPTAFYLCASSNTGLVGFYQETQYFGPGTRLLVL.

The chain links TRBV6-2 or TRBV6-3 to TRBJ1-1; TRBD1 aligns across 7 bases. V shed 2 bases and J 1 base; nucleotides not matched to a gene: 19. The CDR3 consists of 20 residues. Germline values: CDR1 MNHEY, CDR2 SVGEGT. The CDR3 DNA reads as TGTGCCAGCAGTTACGTGAGGGACAGACCGAACACACATGCGAACACTGAAGCTTTCTTT. Translation gives CASSYVRDRPNTHANTEAFF.

The chain employs TRBV20-1 and TRBJ1-6; possible D gene TRBD1, 5 bases. Per the germline V gene, CDR1 is DFQATT and CDR2 is SNEGSKA (reference sequence). There are 14 residues in the CDR3. Trimming left V 3 bases short and J 3 bases short, with 9 bases between. Written as DNA, the CDR3 is TGCAGTGCTAGGGCAGGGTTCTATAATTCACCCCTCCACTTT. Translated: CSARAGFYNSPLHF.

The rearrangement joins TRBV2 to TRBJ2-5; D may be TRBD1 (6 bases). The CDR3 length is 15 residues. CDR1 is SNHLY and CDR2 is FYNNEI in the germline V gene. With 2 bases removed from V and 3 bases from J, the gap between germline ends came to 13 bases. The CDR3 DNA sequence: TGTGCCAGCAGTGAACCCGGACAGTTGAAAGAGACCCAGTACTTC. Translating it yields CASSEPGQLKETQYF.

CDR3 nucleotides: TGTGCCAGCAGCTGGGGACAGATGAACACTGAAGCTTTCTTT. Translated: CASSWGQMNTEAFF. This rearrangement joins TRBV7-9 to TRBJ1-1, with TRBD1 identical over 7 bases. Germline V gives CDR1 SEHNR, CDR2 FQNEAQ (reference sequence). The J segment lost 0 bases and the V segment lost 4 bases, leaving 2 bases of the junction unmatched. The CDR3 runs to 14 residues.

CDR3 bases: TGTGCCAGCAGTGGCGGGAGTCCGTACAATGAGCAGTTCTTC. Encoded protein: CASSGGSPYNEQFF. The genes are TRBV6-1 and TRBJ2-1; 7 nucleotides line up with TRBD2. The CDR3 is made up of 14 amino acids. CDR1 is MNHNS and CDR2 is SASEGT in the germline V gene. V lost 4 bases and J lost 4; bases outside the gene matches: 4.

V is TRBV5-1 and J is TRBJ2-3; the D call may be TRBD1 or TRBD2 (5 bases each). Germline CDR1 is SGHRS and CDR2 is YFSETQ. V dropped 0 bases and J dropped 8 bases, with 13 bases sitting between them. There are 14 residues in the CDR3. Here the CDR3 reads CASSLVPPGATQYF. CDR3 bases: TGCGCCAGCAGCTTGGTTCCCCCCGGGGCTACGCAGTATTTT.

V usage is TRBV7-6 and J usage is TRBJ2-2; TRBD1 aligns across 8 bases. CDR1 is SGHVS and CDR2 is FNYEAQ in the germline V gene. This CDR3 has 16 amino acids. V was clipped by 0 bases and J by 5 bases; unmatched bases: 5. In nucleotides, the CDR3 is TGTGCCAGCAGCTTAGCGTACAGGGGGAGGACCGGGGAGCTGTTTTTT. Translation gives CASSLAYRGRTGELFF.

This rearrangement joins TRBV15 to TRBJ2-1; weak D call: TRBD2 (5 bases). This CDR3 has 17 residues. CDR1 LNHNV and CDR2 YYDKDF come from the germline V gene (reference sequence). Trimming shortened V by 5 bases and J by 8 bases, and 25 bases separated the two germline ends. CDR3 bases: TGTGCCACCAGCCGACGGGCCGTGGGAGAGGATGAGGATGAGCAGTTCTTC. Encoded protein: CATSRRAVGEDEDEQFF.

V and J are TRBV27 and TRBJ2-7, with D perhaps matching TRBD2 (5 bases). The V and J ends lost 2 bases and 4 bases respectively, with 12 bases between them. This CDR3 has 14 amino acids. Germline-derived CDR1 and CDR2 are MNHEY and SMNVEV (reference sequence). CDR3: CASSLGGSLYEQYF. The CDR3 nucleotides are TGTGCCAGCAGTTTAGGCGGGTCACTTTACGAGCAGTACTTC.

This clonotype was seen a few times. The chain employs TRBV7-2 and TRBJ1-3, with a possible D match to TRBD1 (6 bases). V gave up 5 bases and J gave up 0 bases, with 20 bases separating them. This CDR3 is built from 18 residues. Germline loops: CDR1 SGHTA, CDR2 FQGNSA. For the CDR3, the DNA is TGTGCCAGCAGCCTGGGTTTATACAGGGCAAACTCTGGAAACACCATATATTTT. Translated, it gives CASSLGLYRANSGNTIYF.

In its sample, this clonotype was seen a few times. This chain links TRBV7-9 with TRBJ2-2; the D gene could be TRBD1 or TRBD2 (6 bases each). In germline, CDR1 is SEHNR, CDR2 FQNEAQ (reference sequence). With 6 bases removed from V and 2 bases from J, the gap between germline ends came to 13 bases. This CDR3 is 15 amino acids long. The CDR3 spells CASRWGAPNTGELFF. The CDR3 region has the DNA TGTGCCAGCAGATGGGGGGCCCCAAACACCGGGGAGCTGTTTTTT.

The V gene is TRBV27, the J gene TRBJ2-1; the D call may be TRBD1 or TRBD2 (5 bases each). V lost 5 bases to trimming and J lost 6 bases, with 17 bases between them. From germline, CDR1 is MNHEY and CDR2 SMNVEV (reference sequence). The CDR3 is 15 amino acids. For the CDR3, the DNA is TGTGCCAGCAGTACCATTGGGACCCCGATCAATGAGCAGTTCTTC. This gives the protein CASSTIGTPINEQFF.

The chain combines TRBV27 with TRBJ2-2; TRBD1 agrees at 7 bases. Germline V gene data show CDR1 as MNHEY and CDR2 as SMNVEV (reference sequence). The CDR3 extends over 14 amino acids. Trimming took 8 bases from V and 6 from J; bases not matched to a gene: 9. Here the CDR3 reads CASRLGTVPGELFF. In DNA, the CDR3 is TGTGCCAGCCGTCTAGGGACAGTCCCCGGGGAGCTGTTTTTT.

The V gene is TRBV6-5, the J gene TRBJ2-5; D might be TRBD1 (6 bases). Between the trimmed V and J ends, which lost 0 bases and 6 bases, there was a span of 26 bases. The CDR3 is 19 amino acids. Looked up from germline, CDR1 is MNHEY and CDR2 is SVGAGI. The CDR3 loop is CASSYSMGNRVAPGQTQYF. The CDR3 DNA follows: TGTGCCAGCAGTTACTCGATGGGAAACAGGGTGGCGCCTGGACAGACCCAGTACTTC.

This clonotype turned up a few times. The CDR3 sequence is CASSYANSPLHF. The CDR3 DNA follows: TGTGCCAGCAGTTACGCGAATTCACCCCTCCACTTT. This sequence joins TRBV6-2 or TRBV6-3 and TRBJ1-6, with D unresolved. CDR1 MNHEY and CDR2 SVGEGT come from the germline V gene. This CDR3 comprises 12 residues. V was shortened by 2 bases and J by 7 bases, with 3 bases between the two germline ends.

The chain has TRBV7-9 and TRBJ1-1; perhaps TRBD1 as D (6 bases). Trimming took off 1 base at V and 0 bases at J, with 12 bases between the two ends. This CDR3 spans 16 amino acids. Germline V lookup: CDR1 SEHNR, CDR2 FQNEAQ (reference sequence). The CDR3 region is CASSLVGGDMNTEAFF. DNA for the CDR3: TGTGCCAGCAGCTTAGTAGGGGGTGATATGAACACTGAAGCTTTCTTT.

The gene calls are TRBV6-1 and TRBJ1-2, with 7 bases that match TRBD1. V was clipped by 7 bases and J by 5 bases; unmatched bases: 13. CDR3 length: 15 residues. CDR1 and CDR2 (germline): MNHNS, SASEGT. CDR3 DNA sequence: TGTGCCAGCAAACTAACAGGGGCTCGGGAATATGGCTACACCTTC. Translation gives CASKLTGAREYGYTF.

A word on this clonotype: At one boundary the junction diverges from the germline segment, which might be a read error. J is TRBJ2-1 and V is TRBV12-3 or TRBV12-4, with TRBD2 matching over 9 bases. The CDR3 covers 15 residues. In nucleotides, the CDR3 is TGCGCCAGCAGTCAACCTAGCGGGGTCCACAATGAGCAGTTCTTC. Translating gives CASSQPSGVHNEQFF.

The chain combines TRBV7-2 with TRBJ2-5; TRBD2 matches 9 bases. Germline CDR1 and CDR2: SGHTA and FQGNSA. Trimming at V came to 2 bases and at J to 2 bases, leaving 9 bases not matched to a gene. The CDR3 is 17 residues long. The DNA of the CDR3 is TGTGCCAGCAGCTTAACCGGGACTAGCCTACCGCAAGAGACCCAGTACTTC. This encodes CASSLTGTSLPQETQYF.

This clonotype was recorded a few times. V usage is TRBV9 and J usage is TRBJ2-3; 7 nucleotides line up with TRBD2. Germline V gives CDR1 SGDLS, CDR2 YYNGEE. This CDR3 is 15 amino acids long. Trimming cost V 4 bases and J 2 bases; bases outside gene matches: 7. The CDR3 DNA reads TGTGCCAGCAGCCAAAGGCTAGCGGACACAGATACGCAGTATTTT. Its translation is CASSQRLADTDTQYF.

This clonotype was detected only a few times. V usage is TRBV20-1 and J usage is TRBJ1-5; D ambiguous. V lost 3 bases and J lost 4, with 10 bases in between. The CDR3 is 13 residues long. The germline CDR1 and CDR2 sequences are DFQATT and SNEGSKA (reference sequence). CDR3 in amino acids: CSARTRENQPQHF. Written as DNA, the CDR3 is TGCAGTGCTAGGACCCGGGAAAATCAGCCCCAGCATTTT.

This clonotype showed up just once. The DNA for the CDR3 is TGTGCCAGTAGTATAAGCGGCAAAACGGTCACTGAAGCTTTCTTT. Translating it yields CASSISGKTVTEAFF. The rearrangement joins TRBV19 to TRBJ1-1; D uncertain. V was pared by 2 bases and J by 4 bases, with 14 bases between. Germline CDR1 and CDR2: LNHDA and SQIVND (reference sequence). The CDR3 consists of 15 residues.